This TCR beta chain was sequenced during a study of CD8 T cells in Susac syndrome. Overall study context: Patients with Susac syndrome had blood drawn and were at that point therapy-naive, on corticosteroids, or on intravenous immunoglobulin alone. Notes on the study in general: As the study acknowledged, the number of individuals who were part of its TCR sequencing and HLA analysis was relatively small. CD8+ clonal expansion in Susac peaked in TEMRA cells and active patients.

Germline loops: CDR1 MNHEY, CDR2 SVGAGI. V lost 2 bases and J lost 3, with 17 bases in between. CDR3 length: 16 amino acids. TEMRA cells were FACS-enriched and CD8+ and CD4+ T cells negatively isolated. When the RNA was reverse transcribed, random hexamers were used with an input of about 0.5 to 1 ug. Each CDR3 protein is one row after TCRdb ran MiXCR on the immunoSEQ multiplex PCR reads. This table holds around 81,000 distinct CDR3 sequences, roughly 94% found once. About this clonotype: Antigen unknown.

The chain joins TRBV6-5 to TRBJ2-7; possible D gene TRBD1, 5 bases. The source material was CD8+ T cells from PBMCs. The clonotype comes from a human donor with Susac syndrome. This CDR3 reads CASSYTLMTANYEQYF. The CDR3 nucleotides are TGTGCCAGCAGTTACACCTTGATGACAGCAAACTACGAGCAGTACTTC.